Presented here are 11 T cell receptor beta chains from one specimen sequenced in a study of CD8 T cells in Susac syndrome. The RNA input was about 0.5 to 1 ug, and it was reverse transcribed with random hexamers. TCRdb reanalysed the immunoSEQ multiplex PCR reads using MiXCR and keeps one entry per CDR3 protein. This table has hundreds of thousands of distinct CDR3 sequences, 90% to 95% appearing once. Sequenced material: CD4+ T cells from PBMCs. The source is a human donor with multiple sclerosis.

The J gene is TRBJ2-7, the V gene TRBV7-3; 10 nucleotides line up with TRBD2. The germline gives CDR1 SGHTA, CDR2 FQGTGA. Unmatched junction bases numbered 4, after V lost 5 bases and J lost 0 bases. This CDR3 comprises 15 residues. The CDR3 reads CASSITSGASYEQYF. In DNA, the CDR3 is TGTGCCAGCAGCATCACTAGCGGGGCCTCCTACGAGCAGTACTTC.

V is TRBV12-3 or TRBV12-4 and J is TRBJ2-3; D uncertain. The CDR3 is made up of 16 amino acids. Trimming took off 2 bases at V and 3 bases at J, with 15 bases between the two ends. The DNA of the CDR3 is TGTGCCAGCAGTTTAAGGGTCCCGCAGTGGACAGATACGCAGTATTTT. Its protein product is CASSLRVPQWTDTQYF.

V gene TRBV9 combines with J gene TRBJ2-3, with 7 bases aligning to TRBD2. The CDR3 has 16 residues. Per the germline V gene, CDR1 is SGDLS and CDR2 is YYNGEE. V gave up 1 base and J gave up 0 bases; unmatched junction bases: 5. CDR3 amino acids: CASSVTGRVSTDTQYF. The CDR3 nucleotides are TGTGCCAGCAGCGTAACGGGGAGGGTTAGCACAGATACGCAGTATTTT.

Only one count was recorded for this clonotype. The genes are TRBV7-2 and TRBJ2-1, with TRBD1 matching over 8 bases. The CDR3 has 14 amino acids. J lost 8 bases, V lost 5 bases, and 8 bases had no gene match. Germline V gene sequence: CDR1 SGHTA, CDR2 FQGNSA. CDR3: CASSIVTGDDEQFF. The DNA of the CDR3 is TGTGCCAGCAGCATCGTGACAGGGGATGATGAGCAGTTCTTC.

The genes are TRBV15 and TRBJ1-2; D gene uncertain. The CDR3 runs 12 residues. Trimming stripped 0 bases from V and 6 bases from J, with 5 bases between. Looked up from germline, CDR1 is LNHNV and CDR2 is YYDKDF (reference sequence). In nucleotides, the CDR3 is TGTGCCACCAGCAGAGATGACAATGGCTACACCTTC. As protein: CATSRDDNGYTF.

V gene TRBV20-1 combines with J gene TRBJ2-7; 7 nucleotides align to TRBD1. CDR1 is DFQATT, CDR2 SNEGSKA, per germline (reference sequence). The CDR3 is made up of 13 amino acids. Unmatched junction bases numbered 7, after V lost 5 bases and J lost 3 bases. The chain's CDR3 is CSAYRDSYYEQYF. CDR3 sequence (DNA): TGCAGTGCTTACCGGGACAGCTACTACGAGCAGTACTTC.

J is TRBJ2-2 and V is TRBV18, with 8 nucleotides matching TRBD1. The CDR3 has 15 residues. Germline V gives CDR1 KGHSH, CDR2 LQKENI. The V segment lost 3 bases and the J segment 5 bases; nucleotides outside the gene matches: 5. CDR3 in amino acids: CASSPARGRTGELFF. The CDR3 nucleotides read TGTGCCAGCTCACCGGCCAGGGGGCGGACCGGGGAGCTGTTTTTT. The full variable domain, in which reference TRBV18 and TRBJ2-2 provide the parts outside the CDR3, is NAGVMQNPRHLVRRRGQEARLRCSPMKGHSHVYWYRQLPEEGLKFMVYLQKENIIDESGMPKERFSAEFPKEGPSILRIQQVVRGDSAAYFCASSPARGRTGELFFGEGSRLTVL.

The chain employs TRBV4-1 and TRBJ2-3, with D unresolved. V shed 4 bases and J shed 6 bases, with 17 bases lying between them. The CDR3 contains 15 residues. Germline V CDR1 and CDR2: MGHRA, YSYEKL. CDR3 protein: CASSRSQFGSDTQYF. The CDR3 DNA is TGCGCCAGCAGCCGATCGCAATTTGGGTCTGATACGCAGTATTTT.

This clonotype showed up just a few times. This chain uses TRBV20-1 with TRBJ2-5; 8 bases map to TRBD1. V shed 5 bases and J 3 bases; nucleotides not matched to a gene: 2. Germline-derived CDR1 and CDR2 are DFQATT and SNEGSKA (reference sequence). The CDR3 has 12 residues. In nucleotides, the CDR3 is TGCAGTGCTCAGGGGGCTGAAGAGACCCAGTACTTC. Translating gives CSAQGAEETQYF.

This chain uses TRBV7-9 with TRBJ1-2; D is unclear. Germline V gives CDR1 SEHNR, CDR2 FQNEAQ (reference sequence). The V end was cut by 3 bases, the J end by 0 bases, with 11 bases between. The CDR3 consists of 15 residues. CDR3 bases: TGTGCCAGCAGCTTGTACGGATCCACTAACTATGGCTACACCTTC. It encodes CASSLYGSTNYGYTF.

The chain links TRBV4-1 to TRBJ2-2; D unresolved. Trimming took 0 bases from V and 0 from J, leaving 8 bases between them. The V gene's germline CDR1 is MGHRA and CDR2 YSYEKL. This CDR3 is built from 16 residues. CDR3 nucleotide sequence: TGCGCCAGCAGCCAAGATATTGCCGCGAACACCGGGGAGCTGTTTTTT. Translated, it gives CASSQDIAANTGELFF.